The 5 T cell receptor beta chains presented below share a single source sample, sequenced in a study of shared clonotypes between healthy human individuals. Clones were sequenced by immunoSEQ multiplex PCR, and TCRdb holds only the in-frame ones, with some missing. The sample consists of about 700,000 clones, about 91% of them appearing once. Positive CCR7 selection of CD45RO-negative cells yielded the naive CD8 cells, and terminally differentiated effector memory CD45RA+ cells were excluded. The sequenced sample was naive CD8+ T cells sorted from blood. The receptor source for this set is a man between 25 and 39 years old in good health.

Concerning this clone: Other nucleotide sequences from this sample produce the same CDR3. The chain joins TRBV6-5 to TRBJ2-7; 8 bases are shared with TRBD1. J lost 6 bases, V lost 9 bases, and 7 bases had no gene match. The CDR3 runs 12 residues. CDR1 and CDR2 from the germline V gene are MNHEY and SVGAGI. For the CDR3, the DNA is TGTGCCAGTAGGACAACAGGGGGCGAGCAGTACTTC. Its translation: CASRTTGGEQYF.

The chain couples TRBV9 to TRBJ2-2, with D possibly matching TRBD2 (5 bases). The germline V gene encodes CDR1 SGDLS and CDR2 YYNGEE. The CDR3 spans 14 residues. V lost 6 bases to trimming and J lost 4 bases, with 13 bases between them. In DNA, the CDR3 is TGTGCCAGCAAAGAGGGAACTATCACCGGGGAGCTGTTTTTT. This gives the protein CASKEGTITGELFF.

As DNA, the CDR3 is TGTGCCTGGAGTGTACGGGGCCGGGAGACCCAGTACTTC. It translates to CAWSVRGRETQYF. The chain is built from TRBV30 and TRBJ2-5; D possibly matches TRBD1 or TRBD2 (5 bases each). CDR1 is GTSNPN, CDR2 SVGIG, per germline (reference sequence). The CDR3 runs to 13 residues. V was shortened by 0 bases and J by 5 bases, with 10 bases between the two germline ends.

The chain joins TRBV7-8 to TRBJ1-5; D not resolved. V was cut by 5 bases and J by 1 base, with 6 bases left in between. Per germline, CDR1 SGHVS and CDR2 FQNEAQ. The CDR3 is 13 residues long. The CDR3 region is CASSPRSNQPQHF. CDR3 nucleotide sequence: TGTGCCAGCAGCCCCCGCAGCAATCAGCCCCAGCATTTT.

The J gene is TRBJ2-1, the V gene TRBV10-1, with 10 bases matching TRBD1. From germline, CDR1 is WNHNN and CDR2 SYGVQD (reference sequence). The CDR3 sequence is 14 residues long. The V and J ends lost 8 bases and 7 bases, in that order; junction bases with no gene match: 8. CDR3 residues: CASSTGTGENEQFF. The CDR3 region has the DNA TGCGCCAGCTCAACCGGGACAGGGGAAAATGAGCAGTTCTTC.